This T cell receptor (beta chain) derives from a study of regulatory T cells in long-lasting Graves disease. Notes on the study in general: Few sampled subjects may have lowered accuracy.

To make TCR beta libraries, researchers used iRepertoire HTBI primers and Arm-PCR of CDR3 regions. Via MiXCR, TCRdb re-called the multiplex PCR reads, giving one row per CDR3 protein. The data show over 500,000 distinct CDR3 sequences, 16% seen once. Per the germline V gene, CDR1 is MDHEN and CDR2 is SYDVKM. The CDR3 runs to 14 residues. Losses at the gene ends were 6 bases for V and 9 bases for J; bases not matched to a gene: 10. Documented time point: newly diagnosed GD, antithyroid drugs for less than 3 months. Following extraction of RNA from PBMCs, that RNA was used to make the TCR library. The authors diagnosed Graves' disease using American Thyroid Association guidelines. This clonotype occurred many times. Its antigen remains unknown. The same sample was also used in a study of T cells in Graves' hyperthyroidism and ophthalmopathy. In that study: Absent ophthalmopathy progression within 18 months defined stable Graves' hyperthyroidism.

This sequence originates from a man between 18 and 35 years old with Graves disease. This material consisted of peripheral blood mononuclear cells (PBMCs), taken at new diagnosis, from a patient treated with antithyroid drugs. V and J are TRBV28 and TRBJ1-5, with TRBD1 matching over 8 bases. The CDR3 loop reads CASSPGQDAGPQHF. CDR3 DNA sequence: TGTGCCAGCAGCCCGGGACAGGACGCAGGGCCCCAGCATTTT.